Below, 5 T cell receptor beta chains from the same sample are listed, as sequenced in a study of OX40 agonist ivuxolimab in advanced cancers. The method was immunoSEQ multiplex PCR; TCRdb's version includes in-frame clones alone and lacks a portion of them. The sample contains about 49,000 clones, around 84% of which appear only once. Sample: CD4+ or CD8+ T cells sorted from blood, taken in a trial of the OX40 agonist ivuxolimab. Receptor source: an adult with an advanced solid tumor such as melanoma, head and neck, liver or kidney cancer.

The V call is TRBV5-4, the J call TRBJ2-5, with 12 bases that match TRBD2. Trimming cost V 1 base and J 5 bases; bases outside gene matches: 0. Germline assignment: CDR1 SGHNT and CDR2 YYREEE (reference sequence). This CDR3 is built from 14 residues. The CDR3 DNA is TGTGCCAGCAGCTTGACTAGCGGGAGGGAGACCCAGTACTTC. This gives the protein CASSLTSGRETQYF.

The genes are TRBV7-2 and TRBJ1-1; D uncertain. Trimming stripped 0 bases from V and 7 bases from J, with 9 bases between. The CDR3 consists of 13 residues. Looked up from germline, CDR1 is SGHTA and CDR2 is FQGNSA. The CDR3 DNA follows: TGTGCCAGCAGCTTAGCATCACACATTGAAGCTTTCTTT. Its translation is CASSLASHIEAFF.

The chain links TRBV7-9 to TRBJ1-1; D gene uncertain. The CDR3 sequence is 13 residues long. Germline V gene sequence: CDR1 SEHNR, CDR2 FQNEAQ (reference sequence). Trimming cost V 1 base and J 7 bases, with 10 bases left between them. CDR3 DNA: TGTGCCAGCAGCTTAGGTCAGGATCGTGAAGCTTTCTTT. It specifies CASSLGQDREAFF.

The rearrangement links TRBV5-4 to TRBJ2-5; TRBD1 matches at 8 bases. CDR3 length: 15 residues. The V and J ends lost 1 base and 5 bases, in that order; junction bases with no gene match: 7. CDR1 SGHNT and CDR2 YYREEE come from the germline V gene (reference sequence). The CDR3 spells CASSLLDRVQETQYF. CDR3 bases: TGTGCCAGCAGCTTGTTGGACAGGGTACAGGAGACCCAGTACTTC.

In this sample, this clone turned up a few times. V and J are TRBV7-9 and TRBJ2-5; D may be TRBD2 (6 bases). The CDR3 is 14 amino acids. Between the trimmed V and J ends, which lost 6 bases and 5 bases, there was a span of 16 bases. Germline V gives CDR1 SEHNR, CDR2 FQNEAQ (reference sequence). The CDR3 loop reads CASSSGYGGETQYF. CDR3 sequence (DNA): TGTGCCAGCAGTTCAGGGTATGGAGGGGAGACCCAGTACTTC.